The T cell receptor (beta chain) described here comes from a study of T cell repertoires in cytomegalovirus infection. Study-wide background: It can be stated that public TCR beta signatures indicated CMV infection as well as a matching HLA type. Study-level findings and limits: Ex vivo, HLA-C-restricted CMV-specific TCR beta clonotypes prevailed over the rest of the response. Public TCR beta family frequency separated CMV-and-HLA carriers, including in an independent cohort.

TCRdb reanalysed the reads using MiXCR and keeps one entry per CDR3 protein. The sample includes about 360,000 distinct CDR3 sequences, 15% to 20% of them seen just once. CDR1 LGHDT and CDR2 YNNKEL come from the germline V gene (reference sequence). This CDR3 has 15 amino acids. The V gene lost 4 bases and the J gene lost 4 bases, with 17 bases spanning the gap. A remark on this clonotype: Its antigen is currently unknown.

The TCR originated in a human donor in good health (CMV status not recorded). Some clones in this sample may be carry-over from other donors' samples. Input material: PBMCs. The chain links TRBV3-1 to TRBJ2-7; D is uncertain. CDR3 amino acids: CASSLGKGLVYEQYF. The CDR3 DNA reads as TGTGCCAGCAGCCTGGGAAAGGGTTTGGTTTACGAGCAGTACTTC.